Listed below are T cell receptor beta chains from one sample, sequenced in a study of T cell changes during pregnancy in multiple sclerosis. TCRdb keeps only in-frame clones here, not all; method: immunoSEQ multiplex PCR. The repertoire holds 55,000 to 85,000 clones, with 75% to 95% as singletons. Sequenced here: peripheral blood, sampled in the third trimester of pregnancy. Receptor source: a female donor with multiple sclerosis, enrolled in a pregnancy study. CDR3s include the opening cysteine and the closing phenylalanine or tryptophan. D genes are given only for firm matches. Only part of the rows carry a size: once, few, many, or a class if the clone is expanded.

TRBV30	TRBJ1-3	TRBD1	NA	TGTGCCTGGAGTGTAACAGGGGCGCTTGGAAACACCATATATTTT	CAWSVTGALGNTIYF
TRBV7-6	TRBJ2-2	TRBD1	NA	TGTGCCAGCAGCTTAGCGGGGACAGGGGAGCCCTCGAACACCGGGGAGCTGTTTTTT	CASSLAGTGEPSNTGELFF
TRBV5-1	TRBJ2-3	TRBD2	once	TGCGCCAGCAGCTTATACTCACCGGGACTAGCGACTGTTTCTAGCACAGATACGCAGTATTTT	CASSLYSPGLATVSSTDTQYF
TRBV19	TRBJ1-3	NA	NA	TGTGCCAGTACCGAAGACAGTCTAGGAAACACCATATATTTT	CASTEDSLGNTIYF
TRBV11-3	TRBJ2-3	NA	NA	TGTGCCAGCAGCTTTGAAGGAGGCACAGATACGCAGTATTTT	CASSFEGGTDTQYF
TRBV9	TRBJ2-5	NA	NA	TGTGCCAGCAGCGTAGGACACACCGGACAAGAGACCCAGTACTTC	CASSVGHTGQETQYF
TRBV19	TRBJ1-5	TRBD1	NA	TGTGCCAGTAGTATCCGACAGGGGTCTCATCATCAGCCCCAGCATTTT	CASSIRQGSHHQPQHF
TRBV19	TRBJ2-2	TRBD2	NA	TGTGCCAGTAGTATAAGGGGGGGACTAGTGATATTGGGATCCGGGGAGCTGTTTTTT	CASSIRGGLVILGSGELFF
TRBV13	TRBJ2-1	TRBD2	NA	TGTGCCAGCAGCAAAGGGACTAGCGGGACGGGAGATGAGCAGTTCTTC	CASSKGTSGTGDEQFF
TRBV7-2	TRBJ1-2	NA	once	TGTGCCAGCAGCGTATACGGGTCCCGGGGGTATGGCTACACCTTC	CASSVYGSRGYGYTF
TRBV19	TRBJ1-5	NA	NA	TGTGCCAGTACCCCGAGGGGCGGGACTGATAATCAGCCCCAGCATTTT	CASTPRGGTDNQPQHF
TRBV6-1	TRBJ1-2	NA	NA	TGTGCCAGCAGTGAAGCGGGACAAGGATATGGCTACACCTTC	CASSEAGQGYGYTF
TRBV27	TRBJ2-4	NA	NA	TGTGCCAGCAGTTTAAACAGGGACGGGAAAAACATTCAGTACTTC	CASSLNRDGKNIQYF
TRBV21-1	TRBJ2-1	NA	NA	TGTGCCAGCAACACAGCGGGAGGCCCATACAATGAGCAGTTCTTC	CASNTAGGPYNEQFF
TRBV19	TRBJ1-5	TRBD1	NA	TGTGCCAGTAGTAACCAACAGGGGGCGCCTCCCCAGCATTTT	CASSNQQGAPPQHF
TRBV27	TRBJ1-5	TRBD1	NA	TGTGCCAGCAGGGGGGGGACAGGGGGCTTCCTCTCTAATCAGCCCCAGCATTTT	CASRGGTGGFLSNQPQHF